This T cell receptor (beta chain) was captured by sequencing in a study of blood T cell repertoires in COVID-19. Libraries were prepared by immunoSEQ multiplex PCR; TCRdb keeps only in-frame clonotypes and omits some of them. The sample holds about 270,000 clones; approximately 86% are singletons and the top ten take around 13%. The receptor's source is a woman aged 70-85 years with COVID-19, enrolled during active disease. The sequenced material came from peripheral blood.

The CDR3 DNA reads TGTGCCAGCTCACTCCCCGGGAACTCTGGGGCCAACGTCCTGACTTTC. Translating it yields CASSLPGNSGANVLTF. The V and J genes are TRBV18 and TRBJ2-6; a possible D gene is TRBD2 (5 bases). This CDR3 comprises 16 residues. V lost 4 bases to trimming and J lost 0 bases, with 10 bases between them. Per the germline V gene, CDR1 is KGHSH and CDR2 is LQKENI.